The 19 T cell receptor beta chains given below trace back to one sample, sequenced in a study of long-term antiretroviral therapy in people with HIV. immunoSEQ v3.0 was run at survey level. Profiled with immunoSEQ multiplex PCR; TCRdb holds only in-frame clones, not every one. The sample holds about 39,000 clones, 80% to 90% seen once. Material: unsorted PBMCs, obtained 1.2 years after starting antiretroviral therapy. The receptors shown here come from a woman aged 50 to 60 with HIV.

This clone occurred a few times. The chain combines TRBV23-1 with TRBJ2-7, with D perhaps TRBD1 (6 bases). TRBV23-1 counts as an open reading frame of uncertain function. This CDR3 region has 18 residues. Between the trimmed V and J ends, which lost 6 bases and 0 bases, there was a span of 24 bases. The CDR3 bases are TGCGCCAGCAGCAGAGGGGGATCCTACGCTCAAAGCTCCTACGAGCAGTACTTC. This gives the protein CASSRGGSYAQSSYEQYF.

The rearrangement links TRBV2 to TRBJ2-7, with no clear D. V gave up 6 bases and J gave up 0 bases, with 9 bases separating them. This CDR3 is built from 13 residues. Germline CDR1 SNHLY, CDR2 FYNNEI. The CDR3 here is CASRGADSYEQYF. Written as DNA, the CDR3 is TGTGCCAGCAGAGGTGCCGACTCCTACGAGCAGTACTTC.

The chain uses TRBV7-2 and TRBJ1-1; maybe TRBD1 (6 bases). V was trimmed by 2 bases and J by 10 bases, leaving 17 bases between them. The CDR3 runs to 14 residues. Per germline, CDR1 SGHTA and CDR2 FQGNSA. The chain's CDR3 is CASSLQGLEERAFF. In DNA, the CDR3 is TGTGCCAGCAGCTTACAGGGGTTGGAAGAGCGAGCTTTCTTT.

The V call is TRBV10-3, the J call TRBJ1-1; 7 bases fit TRBD1. V shed 2 bases, J shed 7 bases, and the junction held 7 bases outside the gene matches. This CDR3 is 14 amino acids long. Germline V gene lookup returns CDR1 ENHRY and CDR2 SYGVKD. CDR3 DNA sequence: TGTGCCATCAGTGAGAAACAGGGGAGAGGTGAAGCTTTCTTT. Protein: CAISEKQGRGEAFF.

CDR3 coding DNA: TGTGCCAGCAGCTTACAACCTGGGACTAGCGAAGAGACCCAGTACTTC. Translated, it gives CASSLQPGTSEETQYF. The gene calls are TRBV7-2 and TRBJ2-5; TRBD2 agrees at 10 bases. The length of the CDR3 is 16 residues. The germline V gene has CDR1 SGHTA and CDR2 FQGNSA. The trim removed 2 bases at V and 3 bases at J, leaving 6 bases unmatched.

Only one count was recorded for this clone. This sequence joins TRBV2 and TRBJ1-1; D remains ambiguous. The CDR3 has 13 amino acids. Trimming took off 6 bases at V and 3 bases at J, with 11 bases between the two ends. Germline CDR1 reads SNHLY; CDR2 reads FYNNEI. The DNA for the CDR3 is TGTGCCAGCAGGCGGGAGGAAGACACTGAAGCTTTCTTT. Translation: CASRREEDTEAFF.

This chain joins TRBV9 and TRBJ2-2, with a weak D call TRBD2 (6 bases). Germline CDR1 reads SGDLS; CDR2 reads YYNGEE. V was pared by 0 bases and J by 0 bases, with 9 bases between. This CDR3 contains 16 residues. The CDR3 loop reads CASSVERESNTGELFF. In DNA, the CDR3 is TGTGCCAGCAGCGTAGAACGGGAGTCGAACACCGGGGAGCTGTTTTTT. The variable domain in full, completed from reference TRBV9 and TRBJ2-2, reads DSGVTQTPKHLITATGQRVTLRCSPRSGDLSVYWYQQSLDQGLQFLIQYYNGEERAKGNILERFSAQQFPDLHSELNLSSLELGDSALYFCASSVERESNTGELFFGEGSRLTVL.

This chain joins TRBV27 and TRBJ2-1, with a possible D match to TRBD1 (6 bases). The CDR3 covers 13 residues. CDR1 and CDR2 (germline): MNHEY, SMNVEV (reference sequence). The ends were cut back, 0 bases at V and 6 bases at J, with 6 bases in the middle. The CDR3 region is CASSLSTGNEQFF. CDR3 DNA sequence: TGTGCCAGCAGTTTATCGACAGGCAATGAGCAGTTCTTC.

The chain links TRBV5-1 to TRBJ2-2, with D possibly called TRBD1 or TRBD2 (5 bases each). Trimming cost V 4 bases and J 4 bases, with 14 bases left between them. CDR1 and CDR2 (germline): SGHRS, YFSETQ. CDR3 size: 15 residues. Here the CDR3 reads CASSGGPGGTGELFF. The CDR3 DNA reads TGCGCCAGCAGCGGGGGTCCCGGAGGCACCGGGGAGCTGTTTTTT.

The J gene is TRBJ1-6, the V gene TRBV6-6; D call uncertain. V lost 8 bases and J lost 2, with 7 bases in between. CDR1 is MNHNY, CDR2 SVGAGI, per germline (reference sequence). The CDR3 spans 13 residues. The CDR3 spells CASRPTYNSPLHF. CDR3 nucleotide sequence: TGTGCCAGCCGTCCCACCTATAATTCACCCCTCCACTTT.

The V and J genes are TRBV29-1 and TRBJ2-7, with 7 nucleotides matching TRBD1. This CDR3 is 14 amino acids long. V was clipped by 3 bases and J by 2 bases; unmatched bases: 7. Germline V lookup: CDR1 SQVTM, CDR2 ANQGSEA. The DNA of the CDR3 is TGCAGCGTTGACGGACAGGCGGAACCCTACGAGCAGTACTTC. Translated, it gives CSVDGQAEPYEQYF.

The J gene is TRBJ1-2, the V gene TRBV21-1. TRBV21-1 is a pseudogene locus. The CDR3 is 16 amino acids. The CDR3 nucleotides read TGTGCCAGCAGCAAAGGGAGCGGGGTTGCTAACTATGGCTACACCTTC. This translates into CASSKGSGVANYGYTF.

Written as DNA, the CDR3 is TGTGCCAGCAGCTTAGAAGGGGGGCCACTCACAGATACGCAGTATTTT. This sequence encodes CASSLEGGPLTDTQYF. The rearrangement uses TRBV7-2 and TRBJ2-3, with D perhaps TRBD1 or TRBD2 (6 bases each). Trimming cost V 1 base and J 2 bases, with 13 bases left between them. CDR3 length equals 16 residues. Per the germline V gene, CDR1 is SGHTA and CDR2 is FQGNSA.

J is TRBJ2-2 and V is TRBV6-5; D is uncertain. Germline loops: CDR1 MNHEY, CDR2 SVGAGI. V lost 2 bases, J lost 3 bases, and 10 bases lay in between. This CDR3 comprises 15 residues. DNA of the CDR3: TGTGCCAGCAGTTACATGAGACTCGACACCGGGGAGCTGTTTTTT. Its translation is CASSYMRLDTGELFF.

V and J are TRBV7-2 and TRBJ2-5, with 10 bases matching TRBD2. V was clipped by 1 base and J by 2 bases; unmatched bases: 4. Germline V gives CDR1 SGHTA, CDR2 FQGNSA. CDR3 length: 16 residues. The chain's CDR3 is CASSLVLAGLQETQYF. CDR3 sequence (DNA): TGTGCCAGCAGCTTAGTACTAGCGGGACTTCAAGAGACCCAGTACTTC.

Comment on this clone: One end of the junction varies from germline; a read error may be responsible. This chain joins TRBV7-7 and TRBJ2-5; 8 bases line up with TRBD2. The CDR3 has 12 residues. Germline-derived CDR1 and CDR2 are SSHAT and FNYEAQ (reference sequence). The chain's CDR3 is CASSGGGETQYF. Here the CDR3 DNA reads TGTGCTAGCAGCGGGGGAGGAGAGACCCAGTACTTC.

In DNA form, the CDR3 reads TGTGCCACCAGCAGAGGCGGGACAGGACGCTATGGCTACACCTTC. This encodes CATSRGGTGRYGYTF. The rearrangement uses TRBV15 and TRBJ1-2; 8 positions match TRBD1. The germline gives CDR1 LNHNV, CDR2 YYDKDF (reference sequence). The CDR3 is made up of 15 amino acids. V was clipped by 1 base and J by 4 bases; unmatched bases: 5.

CDR3: CASSLRTGDGYTF. The CDR3 coding sequence is TGCGCCAGCAGCCTGAGGACAGGGGATGGCTACACCTTC. V is TRBV5-1 and J is TRBJ1-2; 9 bases align to TRBD1. Germline CDR1 and CDR2: SGHRS and YFSETQ. The CDR3 has 13 residues. Trimming took 4 bases from V and 6 from J; bases not matched to a gene: 4.

The table lists this clone with a count of one. This sequence joins TRBV5-6 and TRBJ2-5, with D unresolved. CDR1 and CDR2 (germline): SGHDT, YYEEEE. Trimming left V 0 bases short and J 0 bases short, with 12 bases between. The CDR3 loop spans 16 amino acids. CDR3 in amino acids: CASSLGRLQYQETQYF. Written as DNA, the CDR3 is TGTGCCAGCAGCTTGGGGCGGTTACAGTACCAAGAGACCCAGTACTTC. Variable domain in full (rest from reference TRBV5-6 and TRBJ2-5): DAGVTQSPTHLIKTRGQQVTLRCSPKSGHDTVSWYQQALGQGPQFIFQYYEEEERQRGNFPDRFSGHQFPNYSSELNVNALLLGDSALYLCASSLGRLQYQETQYFGPGTRLLVL.